The entry below describes one T cell receptor beta chain. Its cognate antigen is unknown. The data belong to a study of T cell responses to AZD1222 COVID-19 vaccine. General study results and limits: The breadth and depth of Spike-specific TCRs increased once two AZD1222 doses had been given.

CDR3 length: 15 amino acids. Germline CDR1 is SGHRS and CDR2 is YFSETQ. Trimming took off 0 bases at V and 2 bases at J, with 8 bases between the two ends. Some clones are missing from TCRdb's copy, which holds only in-frame ones; the method was immunoSEQ multiplex PCR. Here the sample spans approximately 60,000 clones, 86% being singletons. This rearrangement joins TRBV5-1 to TRBJ2-2, with D maybe TRBD2 (6 bases). The receptor was derived from an adult who received the AZD1222 COVID-19 vaccine. The sequencing here drew on peripheral blood, taken 28 days after the second AZD1222 dose. In nucleotides, the CDR3 is TGCGCCAGCAGCTTGGCCGGGGGAAACACCGGGGAGCTGTTTTTT. This gives the protein CASSLAGGNTGELFF.